What follows is one TCR beta chain and its context. The CDR3 contains 13 residues. From germline, CDR1 is MNHEY and CDR2 SVGAGI. Trimming took 6 bases from V and 7 from J, leaving 14 bases between them. The entry originates in a study of cytomegalovirus exposure and HLA in healthy donors. With 60 Vbeta and 13 Jbeta primers, the PCR was carried out. Libraries were prepared by immunoSEQ multiplex PCR; TCRdb keeps only in-frame clonotypes and omits some of them. The sample includes 250,000 to 350,000 clones, 80% to 90% of them seen just once. V gene TRBV6-5 combines with J gene TRBJ2-3; D ambiguous. Sequencing was performed on PBMCs. This clonotype was sampled from a man aged 35-49 years in good health and CMV-seropositive. DNA for the CDR3: TGTGCCAGCAGGAGACATGACGTATATACGCAGTATTTT. It encodes CASRRHDVYTQYF.